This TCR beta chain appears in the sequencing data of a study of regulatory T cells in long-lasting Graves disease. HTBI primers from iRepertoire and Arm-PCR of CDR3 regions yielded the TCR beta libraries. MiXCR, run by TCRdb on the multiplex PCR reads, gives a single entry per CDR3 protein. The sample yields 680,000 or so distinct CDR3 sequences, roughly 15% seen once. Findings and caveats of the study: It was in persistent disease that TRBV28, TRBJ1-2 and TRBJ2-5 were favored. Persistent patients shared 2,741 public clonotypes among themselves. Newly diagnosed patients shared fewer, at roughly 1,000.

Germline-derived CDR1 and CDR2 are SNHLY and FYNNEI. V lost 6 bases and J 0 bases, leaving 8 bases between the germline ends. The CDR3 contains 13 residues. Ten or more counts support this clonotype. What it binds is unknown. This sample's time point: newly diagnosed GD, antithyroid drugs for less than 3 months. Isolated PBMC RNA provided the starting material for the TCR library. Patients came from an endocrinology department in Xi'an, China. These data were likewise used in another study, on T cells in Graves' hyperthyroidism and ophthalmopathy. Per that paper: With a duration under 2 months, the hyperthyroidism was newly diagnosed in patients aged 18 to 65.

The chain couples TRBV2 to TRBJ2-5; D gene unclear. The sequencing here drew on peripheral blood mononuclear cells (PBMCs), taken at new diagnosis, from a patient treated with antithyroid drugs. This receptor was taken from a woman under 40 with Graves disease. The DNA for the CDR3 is TGTGCCAGCAGCCCTCAGTACCAAGAGACCCAGTACTTC. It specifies CASSPQYQETQYF.